Following are 20 T cell receptor beta chains from one sample sequenced in a study of technical replicates of blood from several donors. Some clones are missing from TCRdb's copy, which holds only in-frame ones; the method was immunoSEQ multiplex PCR. The data hold more than 90,000 clones, with about 94% observed a single time. What was sequenced was T cells isolated from PBMCs. These receptors came from a human donor in good health.

The DNA of the CDR3 is TGTGCCAGCAGTTTTCTCCACAGGGGCTACACCTTC. It codes for CASSFLHRGYTF. The chain employs TRBV28 and TRBJ1-2, with D possibly matching TRBD1 (5 bases). V shed 3 bases and J shed 8 bases, with 10 bases lying between them. The germline CDR1 and CDR2 sequences are MDHEN and SYDVKM. There are 12 residues in the CDR3.

V is TRBV7-6 and J is TRBJ2-1, with TRBD1 matching 8 bases. The CDR3 runs to 14 residues. V dropped 5 bases and J dropped 9; count of bases not matched to a gene: 9. CDR1 is SGHVS and CDR2 is FNYEAQ in the germline V gene. The CDR3 loop reads CASSLRTGNSEQFF. The CDR3 DNA reads as TGTGCCAGCAGCCTCAGGACAGGGAACAGTGAGCAGTTCTTC.

This chain uses TRBV30 with TRBJ2-5; 8 bases are shared with TRBD1. Per germline, CDR1 GTSNPN and CDR2 SVGIG (reference sequence). The CDR3 is 13 amino acids. J lost 4 bases, V lost 6 bases, and 7 bases had no gene match. CDR3 residues: CACPGGLRETQYF. The CDR3 nucleotides read TGTGCCTGTCCAGGGGGCCTTAGAGAGACCCAGTACTTC.

The chain has TRBV19 and TRBJ2-1, with 9 nucleotides matching TRBD2. Germline V gene lookup returns CDR1 LNHDA and CDR2 SQIVND (reference sequence). Trimming took 3 bases from V and 1 from J; bases not matched to a gene: 7. This CDR3 is 17 amino acids long. Here the CDR3 reads CASSILELAGSYNEQFF. The CDR3 DNA is TGTGCCAGTAGTATTCTTGAGCTAGCGGGATCCTACAATGAGCAGTTCTTC.

The V call is TRBV4-2, the J call TRBJ2-7, with D maybe TRBD2 (6 bases). The CDR3 contains 15 residues. V shed 11 bases and J shed 3 bases, with 23 bases lying between them. Germline loops: CDR1 LGHNA, CDR2 YNFKEQ. The CDR3 DNA is TGTGCCTCGAGCGCAAGCTCAGCGGGTGACTACGAGCAGTACTTC. Translation gives CASSASSAGDYEQYF.

This chain links TRBV7-9 with TRBJ1-1; D may be TRBD1 (5 bases). CDR3 size: 17 residues. In germline, CDR1 is SEHNR, CDR2 FQNEAQ (reference sequence). V was shortened by 0 bases and J by 1 base, with 15 bases between the two germline ends. The CDR3 nucleotides read TGTGCCAGCAGCTTAGCGGCGGGGGGGGGACCGAACACTGAAGCTTTCTTT. Translated, it gives CASSLAAGGGPNTEAFF.

The chain is built from TRBV5-1 and TRBJ1-1, with TRBD1 identical over 10 bases. Germline V lookup: CDR1 SGHRS, CDR2 YFSETQ. The CDR3 consists of 15 residues. Germline trimming cut 5 bases from V and 3 bases from J; bases unmatched to any gene: 7. The CDR3, as DNA: TGCGCCAGCAGTCCCACCGGGACAGGGGACACTGAAGCTTTCTTT. Translating gives CASSPTGTGDTEAFF.

The chain uses TRBV5-1 and TRBJ1-6, with a possible D match to TRBD1 (5 bases). V dropped 0 bases and J dropped 8 bases, with 15 bases sitting between them. Germline V lookup: CDR1 SGHRS, CDR2 YFSETQ. The CDR3 has 16 amino acids. As DNA, the CDR3 is TGCGCCAGCAGCTTGGAACCGTCAGAACAGGATTCACCCCTCCACTTT. This encodes CASSLEPSEQDSPLHF.

J is TRBJ2-1 and V is TRBV5-1; the match to TRBD1 covers 9 bases. The germline V gene encodes CDR1 SGHRS and CDR2 YFSETQ. J was trimmed by 4 bases and V by 2 bases; bases with no gene match: 7. The CDR3 runs to 16 residues. In DNA, the CDR3 is TGCGCCAGCAGCTTCGCTCCGGGACAGGGATACAATGAGCAGTTCTTC. The encoded protein is CASSFAPGQGYNEQFF.

V gene TRBV10-1 combines with J gene TRBJ2-7; tentatively, D is TRBD1 (5 bases). This CDR3 is 15 amino acids long. V shed 2 bases and J shed 3 bases, with 14 bases lying between them. Germline values: CDR1 WNHNN, CDR2 SYGVQD (reference sequence). DNA of the CDR3: TGCGCCAGCAGTGAGGGACAAAGCCCCTACTACGAGCAGTACTTC. Amino acids: CASSEGQSPYYEQYF.

The J gene is TRBJ2-5, the V gene TRBV13, with 10 bases lining up with TRBD1. V shed 0 bases, J shed 6 bases, and the junction held 7 bases outside the gene matches. Germline lookup yields CDR1 PRHDT and CDR2 FYEKMQ (reference sequence). The CDR3 runs to 16 residues. CDR3 DNA: TGTGCCAGCAGCTTAGGAGGGACAGGGGTTCTGAAGACCCAGTACTTC. It translates to CASSLGGTGVLKTQYF.

V is TRBV5-1 and J is TRBJ2-1; perhaps TRBD2 as D (6 bases). V gave up 4 bases and J gave up 4 bases, with 15 bases separating them. Germline assignment: CDR1 SGHRS and CDR2 YFSETQ. CDR3 length equals 15 residues. This chain's CDR3 is CASSPVEGKYNEQFF. CDR3 DNA sequence: TGCGCCAGCAGCCCGGTGGAGGGGAAATACAATGAGCAGTTCTTC.

The V gene is TRBV7-3, the J gene TRBJ2-3; a weak D match, TRBD1 (8 bases). The germline V gene has CDR1 SGHTA and CDR2 FQGTGA. V was shortened by 5 bases and J by 0 bases, with 18 bases between the two germline ends. This CDR3 is 17 amino acids long. The CDR3 reads CASSPTGGGGSTDTQYF. The CDR3 region has the DNA TGTGCCAGCAGCCCCACAGGGGGAGGGGGAAGCACAGATACGCAGTATTTT.

The genes are TRBV1 and TRBJ2-1; the table's D call, TRBD2, was not checked against the DNA. TRBV1 corresponds to a pseudogene. The CDR3 totals 20 residues. The chain's CDR3 is CTSSQVSGLAGGLVDNEQFF. CDR3 bases: TGCACCAGCAGCCAAGTGTCCGGACTAGCGGGAGGGCTGGTTGACAATGAGCAGTTCTTC.

The gene calls are TRBV6-6 and TRBJ2-1; the match to TRBD2 covers 9 bases. The CDR3 has 15 amino acids. Trimming at V came to 2 bases and at J to 10 bases, leaving 9 bases not matched to a gene. The germline gives CDR1 MNHNY, CDR2 SVGAGI (reference sequence). The CDR3 spells CASSYRGGRAGEQFF. DNA for the CDR3: TGTGCCAGCAGTTACCGAGGCGGGAGGGCCGGGGAGCAGTTCTTC.

This sequence joins TRBV7-8 and TRBJ2-7; 13 bases fit TRBD2. CDR3 length: 16 residues. Germline V gene sequence: CDR1 SGHVS, CDR2 FQNEAQ. Trimming took 5 bases from V and 7 from J; bases not matched to a gene: 11. In DNA, the CDR3 is TGTGCCAGCAGCCGCCTCGGGACTAGCGGGGCGGGAGAGCAGTACTTC. This translates into CASSRLGTSGAGEQYF. Complete variable domain (other parts from reference TRBV7-8 and TRBJ2-7): GAGVSQSPRYKVAKRGQDVALRCDPISGHVSLFWYQQALGQGPEFLTYFQNEAQLDKSGLPSDRFFAERPEGSVSTLKIQRTQQEDSAVYLCASSRLGTSGAGEQYFGPGTRLTVT.

The chain couples TRBV29-1 to TRBJ1-1, with 8 bases that match TRBD1. Per the germline V gene, CDR1 is SQVTM and CDR2 is ANQGSEA. V lost 5 bases and J lost 4; bases outside the gene matches: 6. The CDR3 is 13 residues long. The CDR3 sequence is CSVSTGGVTEAFF. In DNA, the CDR3 is TGCAGCGTTTCAACAGGGGGGGTCACTGAAGCTTTCTTT.

The rearrangement joins TRBV27 to TRBJ2-7, with unresolved D. There are 14 residues in the CDR3. Per germline, CDR1 MNHEY and CDR2 SMNVEV (reference sequence). V was trimmed by 4 bases and J by 3 bases, leaving 13 bases between them. CDR3 DNA: TGTGCCAGCAGTTCCCCAGGTATAGACTACGAGCAGTACTTC. Translation gives CASSSPGIDYEQYF.

The chain couples TRBV6-1 to TRBJ1-2; 9 bases match TRBD1. CDR3 length: 14 amino acids. Germline lookup yields CDR1 MNHNS and CDR2 SASEGT. J was trimmed by 5 bases and V by 1 base; bases with no gene match: 2. The CDR3, as DNA: TGTGCCAGCAGTGAAGGGGACAGGGCATATGGCTACACCTTC. Protein: CASSEGDRAYGYTF.

The chain couples TRBV4-1 to TRBJ1-3; D might be TRBD1 (5 bases). Germline V gene sequence: CDR1 MGHRA, CDR2 YSYEKL. V shed 0 bases and J shed 4 bases, with 13 bases lying between them. CDR3 length: 16 amino acids. CDR3 loop: CASSQEVAGLGNTIYF. CDR3 nucleotides: TGCGCCAGCAGCCAAGAAGTGGCAGGGCTGGGAAACACCATATATTTT.